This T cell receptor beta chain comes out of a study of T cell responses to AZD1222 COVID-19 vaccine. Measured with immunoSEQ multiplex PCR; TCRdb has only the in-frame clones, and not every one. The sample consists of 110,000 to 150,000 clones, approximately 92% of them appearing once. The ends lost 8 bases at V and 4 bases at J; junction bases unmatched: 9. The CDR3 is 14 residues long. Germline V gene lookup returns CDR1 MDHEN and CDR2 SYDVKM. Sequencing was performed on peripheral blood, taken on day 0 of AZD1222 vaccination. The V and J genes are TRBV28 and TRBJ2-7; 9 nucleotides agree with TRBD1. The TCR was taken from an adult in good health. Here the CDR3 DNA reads TGTGCCAGCCTGCGACAGGGGGAATATTACGAGCAGTACTTC. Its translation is CASLRQGEYYEQYF.